Shown below are 22 T cell receptor beta chains from a single sample sequenced in a study of identical twins listed by TCRdb under 2016. The library came from 5' RACE. The sequencer was an Illumina HiSeq 2000. Clones were called with MiXCR by TCRdb after fastp trimmed the public reads at Q25, and only in-frame beta chains were retained. Every CDR3 protein is listed once, alongside the most common genes and DNA of its rows. For this sample there are 350,000 to 450,000 distinct CDR3 sequences; 18% appear just once. Less than 15% of the sample goes to the ten largest clones. Sequencing input: naive T cells sorted from blood. The cell subset or site label, read with the paper, signifies: cells isolated with a human naive T-cell isolation kit. Receptor source: a man in his fifties or sixties in good health.

V is TRBV11-2 and J is TRBJ2-5; D possibly corresponds to TRBD2 (7 bases). V shed 4 bases and J shed 4 bases, with 16 bases lying between them. Germline V lookup: CDR1 SGHAT, CDR2 FQNNGV. The CDR3 consists of 15 residues. CDR3 region: CASSSPTSRGETQYF. CDR3 nucleotide sequence: TGTGCCAGCAGCTCCCCGACTAGCAGGGGAGAGACCCAGTACTTC.

This clonotype was recorded a few times. V and J are TRBV7-8 and TRBJ2-3, with 11 nucleotides matching TRBD1. The CDR3 length is 19 residues. CDR1 SGHVS and CDR2 FQNEAQ come from the germline V gene. J gave up 4 bases and V 5 bases, and 17 bases lay outside the gene matches. The CDR3 DNA sequence: TGTGCCAGCAGCACACCACGGACAGGGGGCGTGAAGACCGCAGATACGCAGTATTTT. The encoded protein is CASSTPRTGGVKTADTQYF.

On this clonotype itself: Compared with germline, one end of the junction differs, possibly owing to a read error. The chain couples TRBV7-7 to TRBJ2-5; 14 bases are shared with TRBD2. This CDR3 comprises 14 residues. The germline V gene encodes CDR1 SSHAT and CDR2 FNYEAQ (reference sequence). The CDR3 bases are TGTGCCAGCAGCCCGCGGACTAGCGGGAGGACCCAGTGCTTC. This sequence encodes CASSPRTSGRTQCF.

This clonotype has at least ten counts. The chain joins TRBV12-3 or TRBV12-4 to TRBJ2-2, with 7 bases identical to TRBD2. V lost 3 bases, J lost 5 bases, and 6 bases stayed unmatched. The CDR3 has 15 amino acids. The CDR3 coding sequence is TGTGCCAGCAGTTTTCGCTTGGGGGGGACCGGGGAGCTGTTTTTT. Translating it yields CASSFRLGGTGELFF.

The chain combines TRBV7-2 with TRBJ2-7, with 10 nucleotides matching TRBD2. The CDR3 totals 14 residues. Germline V lookup: CDR1 SGHTA, CDR2 FQGNSA. The junction had 8 bases not matched to a gene; V was cut back by 6 bases and J by 6 bases. The CDR3 DNA sequence: TGTGCCAGCAGTCGGACTAGCGGTGGGGCCGAGCAGTACTTC. Its translation is CASSRTSGGAEQYF.

The chain employs TRBV5-6 and TRBJ2-3, with TRBD2 matching 12 bases. Germline CDR1 reads SGHDT; CDR2 reads YYEEEE. This CDR3 contains 15 residues. Losses at the gene ends were 4 bases for V and 2 bases for J; bases not matched to a gene: 2. The CDR3: CASSGLAGPTDTQYF. The CDR3 DNA follows: TGTGCCAGCAGCGGACTAGCGGGACCCACAGATACGCAGTATTTT. Complete variable domain (other parts from reference TRBV5-6 and TRBJ2-3): DAGVTQSPTHLIKTRGQQVTLRCSPKSGHDTVSWYQQALGQGPQFIFQYYEEEERQRGNFPDRFSGHQFPNYSSELNVNALLLGDSALYLCASSGLAGPTDTQYFGPGTRLTVL.

This clonotype was observed many times. The chain couples TRBV7-9 to TRBJ1-1; D is uncertain. Trimming removed 3 bases at V and 0 bases at J, with 8 bases between. Germline CDR1 reads SEHNR; CDR2 reads FQNEAQ (reference sequence). The length of the CDR3 is 14 residues. CDR3 in DNA: TGTGCCAGCAGCTTCAATGACGTGAACACTGAAGCTTTCTTT. As protein: CASSFNDVNTEAFF. The variable domain in full, completed from reference TRBV7-9 and TRBJ1-1, reads DTGVSQNPRHKITKRGQNVTFRCDPISEHNRLYWYRQTLGQGPEFLTYFQNEAQLEKSRLLSDRFSAERPKGSFSTLEIQRTEQGDSAMYLCASSFNDVNTEAFFGQGTRLTVV.

The V and J genes are TRBV29-1 and TRBJ2-7; tentatively, D is TRBD1 or TRBD2 (5 bases each). The germline gives CDR1 SQVTM, CDR2 ANQGSEA. Trimming removed 4 bases at V and 3 bases at J, with 10 bases between. CDR3 length: 12 residues. CDR3: CSVVLGGYEQYF. CDR3 sequence (DNA): TGCAGCGTTGTCCTTGGGGGCTACGAGCAGTACTTC.

This clonotype has only a few counts. The rearrangement links TRBV9 to TRBJ1-5; TRBD1 matches 12 bases. The CDR3 covers 15 residues. Germline V gene lookup returns CDR1 SGDLS and CDR2 YYNGEE. The ends lost 4 bases at V and 7 bases at J; junction bases unmatched: 6. In DNA form, the CDR3 reads TGTGCCAGCAGCCCGGGACAGGGGGCAAGGCAGCCCCAGCATTTT. This gives the protein CASSPGQGARQPQHF.

This clonotype came up many times. This chain connects TRBV4-1 to TRBJ2-5; perhaps TRBD2 as D (5 bases). The ends were cut back, 3 bases at V and 5 bases at J, with 19 bases in the middle. Germline V gene lookup returns CDR1 MGHRA and CDR2 YSYEKL. This CDR3 contains 16 residues. The CDR3 coding sequence is TGCGCCAGCAGCCACTCCCCGGGCCCCGAGCGGGAGACCCAGTACTTC. Translated, it gives CASSHSPGPERETQYF.

In this sample, this clonotype turned up many times. The chain carries TRBV7-9 and TRBJ2-5, with TRBD1 matching 7 bases. The J segment lost 5 bases and the V segment lost 5 bases, leaving 8 bases of the junction unmatched. Germline CDR1 and CDR2: SEHNR and FQNEAQ (reference sequence). CDR3 length equals 14 residues. Here the CDR3 DNA reads TGTGCCAGCAGCCCAGGGGGAATACCGGAGACCCAGTACTTC. Translated, it gives CASSPGGIPETQYF.

This clonotype was detected many times. The genes are TRBV6-5 and TRBJ2-7, with a tentative D call TRBD2 (6 bases). CDR1 and CDR2 from the germline V gene are MNHEY and SVGAGI. V was pared by 0 bases and J by 2 bases, with 11 bases between. The CDR3 runs to 15 residues. CDR3 region: CASSYSWDSPYEQYF. Here the CDR3 DNA reads TGTGCCAGCAGTTACTCCTGGGACTCGCCCTACGAGCAGTACTTC.

The chain carries TRBV9 and TRBJ2-2; 12 bases are shared with TRBD2. CDR1 is SGDLS and CDR2 is YYNGEE in the germline V gene. Trimming at V came to 5 bases and at J to 1 base, leaving 3 bases not matched to a gene. The CDR3 length is 16 residues. CDR3 residues: CASRPTSGGNTGELFF. CDR3 DNA sequence: TGTGCCAGCAGGCCGACTAGCGGGGGGAACACCGGGGAGCTGTTTTTT.

This clonotype was found a few times. The rearrangement joins TRBV5-6 to TRBJ1-6; tentative D call: TRBD1 (5 bases). The CDR3 spans 16 residues. Germline CDR1 is SGHDT and CDR2 is YYEEEE. Trimming shortened V by 4 bases and J by 0 bases, and 11 bases separated the two germline ends. This CDR3 reads CASSGRQSSYNSPLHF. Written as DNA, the CDR3 is TGTGCCAGCAGCGGAAGACAGAGCTCCTATAATTCACCCCTCCACTTT.

This clonotype was picked up a small number of times. The rearrangement uses TRBV20-1 and TRBJ1-2; TRBD1 might be the D (5 bases). Per the germline V gene, CDR1 is DFQATT and CDR2 is SNEGSKA (reference sequence). This CDR3 contains 15 residues. Trimming removed 3 bases at V and 9 bases at J, with 23 bases between. The CDR3 spells CSARIRRDGRVSYTF. The CDR3 nucleotides are TGCAGTGCTAGGATTAGGAGGGACGGACGTGTTAGCTACACCTTC.

This clonotype was seen just once. This chain links TRBV6-2 or TRBV6-3 with TRBJ1-1; the match to TRBD1 covers 8 bases. The CDR3 contains 14 residues. Trimming removed 2 bases from V and 3 bases from J; junction bases left unmatched: 2. CDR1 and CDR2 from the germline V gene are MNHEY and SVGEGT. The CDR3 spells CASSYRTGYTEAFF. The CDR3 coding sequence is TGTGCCAGCAGTTACAGGACAGGGTACACTGAAGCTTTCTTT.

This clonotype occurred a few times. The rearrangement uses TRBV11-2 and TRBJ2-7, with D uncertain. With 4 bases removed from V and 2 bases from J, the gap between germline ends came to 12 bases. Germline V CDR1 and CDR2: SGHAT, FQNNGV. The CDR3 loop spans 14 amino acids. Here the CDR3 reads CASSYGQLPYEQYF. In DNA form, the CDR3 reads TGTGCCAGCAGCTATGGGCAGCTACCCTACGAGCAGTACTTC.

This clonotype has only a few counts. This chain connects TRBV10-3 to TRBJ2-5; the D gene is possibly TRBD1 (6 bases). The CDR3 has 13 amino acids. Trimming took off 6 bases at V and 4 bases at J, with 12 bases between the two ends. Germline V CDR1 and CDR2: ENHRY, SYGVKD. For the CDR3, the DNA is TGTGCCATCAGCGAAACAGGGACAGAGACCCAGTACTTC. It encodes CAISETGTETQYF.

This clonotype was seen a few times. DNA of the CDR3: TGCGCCAGCAGCTTGGGGAGACCCGAAGAGACCCAGTACTTC. It yields the protein CASSLGRPEETQYF. This rearrangement joins TRBV5-1 to TRBJ2-5; D gene uncertain. This CDR3 contains 14 residues. Germline loops: CDR1 SGHRS, CDR2 YFSETQ. Trimming stripped 0 bases from V and 3 bases from J, with 9 bases between.

This clonotype was observed a handful of times. The chain combines TRBV9 with TRBJ2-3; D gene uncertain. Germline lookup yields CDR1 SGDLS and CDR2 YYNGEE. The CDR3 loop spans 14 amino acids. The V end lost 0 bases, the J end lost 1 base, and 6 bases lay between the germline ends. The DNA of the CDR3 is TGTGCCAGCAGCGTAGAACTGGGCACAGATACGCAGTATTTT. Residues: CASSVELGTDTQYF.

The V call is TRBV7-2, the J call TRBJ2-1; D is uncertain. Trimming took off 0 bases at V and 0 bases at J, with 3 bases between the two ends. CDR3 length: 14 amino acids. Per the germline V gene, CDR1 is SGHTA and CDR2 is FQGNSA. This CDR3 is CASSLAASYNEQFF. The CDR3 DNA is TGTGCCAGCAGCTTAGCAGCCTCCTACAATGAGCAGTTCTTC.

The gene calls are TRBV7-9 and TRBJ2-5, with TRBD2 identical over 12 bases. This CDR3 has 16 residues. Germline trimming cut 6 bases from V and 0 bases from J; bases unmatched to any gene: 5. CDR1 is SEHNR, CDR2 FQNEAQ, per germline (reference sequence). CDR3 nucleotides: TGTGCCAGCAGTCTCGGACTAGCGGGGAACCAAGAGACCCAGTACTTC. Translated: CASSLGLAGNQETQYF.